Sequencing of this TCR beta chain was carried out in a study of T cell changes during pregnancy in multiple sclerosis. The repertoire was sequenced with immunoSEQ multiplex PCR; TCRdb's copy has only in-frame clones and lacks some. The sample comprises approximately 64,000 clones, 90% of which are singletons, and about 2% rests with the top ten. The CDR3 runs 14 residues. Germline V gives CDR1 SGHAT, CDR2 FQNNGV. Trimming cost V 6 bases and J 4 bases; bases outside gene matches: 2. The source is a female donor in good health, enrolled as a control in a pregnancy study. The sample was peripheral blood, taken in the second trimester of pregnancy. The V gene is TRBV11-2, the J gene TRBJ2-7; the match to TRBD2 covers 14 bases. CDR3 amino acids: CASRGLAGAYEQYF. CDR3 DNA sequence: TGTGCCAGCAGGGGACTAGCGGGAGCGTACGAGCAGTACTTC.